Shown below are 2 T cell receptor beta chains from a single sample sequenced in a study of identical twins. TCRdb redid the calling of the 5' RACE reads with MiXCR, one entry per CDR3 protein. The sample has a few hundred thousand distinct CDR3 sequences; under 20% are singletons. Sequencing used naive T cells sorted from blood. Receptors were obtained from a man aged 45-65 years in good health.

This clonotype was seen repeatedly, ten times or more. V usage is TRBV5-4 and J usage is TRBJ2-7, with TRBD2 matching 11 bases. Germline trimming cut 0 bases from V and 2 bases from J; bases unmatched to any gene: 4. CDR1 and CDR2 (germline): SGHNT, YYREEE (reference sequence). The CDR3 extends over 16 amino acids. The CDR3 region has the DNA TGTGCCAGCAGCTTGGGGGGACTAGCGGAGGCCTACGAGCAGTACTTC. It yields the protein CASSLGGLAEAYEQYF.

This clonotype was detected many times. V gene TRBV20-1 combines with J gene TRBJ2-7; perhaps TRBD2 as D (5 bases). The V end was cut by 3 bases, the J end by 4 bases, with 13 bases between. CDR3 length: 13 amino acids. Germline CDR1 DFQATT, CDR2 SNEGSKA (reference sequence). In DNA, the CDR3 is TGCAGTGCTAGGAGCCTAGCTGGTTACGAGCAGTACTTC. It encodes CSARSLAGYEQYF.